These 22 T cell receptor beta chains were sequenced from one sample in a study of OX40 agonist ivuxolimab in advanced cancers. Measured with immunoSEQ multiplex PCR; TCRdb has only the in-frame clones, and not every one. This sample has 50,000 to 60,000 clones; 90% occur once, and the top ten carry less than 5.5%. Sequenced material: CD4+ or CD8+ T cells sorted from blood, taken in a trial of the OX40 agonist ivuxolimab. These receptors all stem from an adult with an advanced solid tumor such as melanoma, head and neck, liver or kidney cancer.

This chain uses TRBV10-3 with TRBJ2-7; TRBD1 is a possible D gene (6 bases). Germline-derived CDR1 and CDR2 are ENHRY and SYGVKD. This CDR3 comprises 13 residues. V was pared by 7 bases and J by 5 bases, with 15 bases between. The CDR3 reads CAINVRGIDEQYF. CDR3 nucleotide sequence: TGTGCCATCAATGTCAGGGGAATAGACGAGCAGTACTTC.

The gene calls are TRBV7-3 and TRBJ1-6; no firm D call. V was clipped by 1 base and J by 9 bases, with 10 bases between them. This CDR3 contains 14 residues. Germline V CDR1 and CDR2: SGHTA, FQGTGA. CDR3 loop: CASSLRYFGSPLHF. CDR3 in DNA: TGTGCCAGCAGCTTAAGATACTTCGGTTCACCCCTCCACTTT.

The CDR3 protein is CASSRGERTEAFF. The CDR3 DNA sequence: TGTGCCAGCTCACGAGGGGAGCGGACTGAAGCTTTCTTT. The J gene is TRBJ1-1, the V gene TRBV18; weak D call: TRBD1 (5 bases). V lost 4 bases, J lost 5 bases, and 11 bases lay in between. CDR1 is KGHSH and CDR2 is LQKENI in the germline V gene. CDR3 size: 13 residues.

The chain employs TRBV2 and TRBJ1-1; D is ambiguous. The germline CDR1 and CDR2 sequences are SNHLY and FYNNEI. The CDR3 runs to 12 residues. The V end was cut by 6 bases, the J end by 5 bases, with 10 bases between. The CDR3: CASRIERTEAFF. The CDR3 DNA reads TGTGCCAGCAGGATCGAAAGGACTGAAGCTTTCTTT.

The chain carries TRBV4-3 and TRBJ1-5; possible D gene TRBD1, 6 bases. CDR3 length: 18 residues. Germline assignment: CDR1 LGHNA and CDR2 YSLEER. The germline V and J ends were trimmed by 0 bases and 5 bases, with 20 bases remaining between them. The CDR3 DNA reads TGCGCCAGCAGCCAAGAAAATCTCAGGGGCTCGGGGCATCAGCCCCAGCATTTT. Amino acid sequence: CASSQENLRGSGHQPQHF.

This rearrangement joins TRBV30 to TRBJ2-7; TRBD2 is a possible D gene (7 bases). CDR3 length: 15 residues. The germline gives CDR1 GTSNPN, CDR2 SVGIG (reference sequence). The germline V and J ends were trimmed by 2 bases and 3 bases, with 17 bases remaining between them. The CDR3 is CAWSRGGLEIYEQYF. CDR3 coding DNA: TGTGCCTGGAGTAGGGGGGGTTTAGAAATCTACGAGCAGTACTTC.

This clone was picked up one time. The genes are TRBV7-3 and TRBJ2-1; maybe TRBD2 (5 bases). The V end lost 3 bases, the J end lost 8 bases, and 11 bases lay between the germline ends. Looked up from germline, CDR1 is SGHTA and CDR2 is FQGTGA. The CDR3 is 13 residues long. CDR3: CASSFGVGDEQFF. The CDR3 DNA sequence: TGTGCCAGCAGCTTCGGGGTCGGGGATGAGCAGTTCTTC.

The V gene is TRBV6-6, the J gene TRBJ2-1, with 10 positions matching TRBD2. From germline, CDR1 is MNHNY and CDR2 SVGAGI (reference sequence). This CDR3 region has 13 residues. Unmatched junction bases numbered 13, after V lost 8 bases and J lost 15 bases. CDR3 amino acids: CASGALAGENRFF. The CDR3 coding sequence is TGTGCCAGCGGGGCCCTAGCGGGAGAAAATAGGTTCTTC.

The chain couples TRBV11-2 to TRBJ1-3; D is unclear. There are 18 residues in the CDR3. V was pared by 2 bases and J by 0 bases, with 17 bases between. From germline, CDR1 is SGHAT and CDR2 FQNNGV. The DNA of the CDR3 is TGTGCCAGCAGCTTATTATCCCGTGTGGCCCGCTCTGGAAACACCATATATTTT. Protein: CASSLLSRVARSGNTIYF.

This chain joins TRBV27 and TRBJ1-1; 7 nucleotides agree with TRBD1. CDR3 length: 16 residues. Trimming removed 5 bases from V and 0 bases from J; junction bases left unmatched: 9. Germline V gives CDR1 MNHEY, CDR2 SMNVEV (reference sequence). The CDR3 DNA is TGTGCCAGCAGTCCGCGGACAGGACACATGAACACTGAAGCTTTCTTT. Translated: CASSPRTGHMNTEAFF.

The chain combines TRBV6-5 with TRBJ2-2; unclear D gene. Trimming stripped 2 bases from V and 2 bases from J, with 6 bases between. There are 14 residues in the CDR3. From germline, CDR1 is MNHEY and CDR2 SVGAGI. In DNA, the CDR3 is TGTGCCAGCAGTTACGTCATAAACACCGGGGAGCTGTTTTTT. It translates to CASSYVINTGELFF.

The chain carries TRBV5-5 and TRBJ2-2; maybe TRBD1 (6 bases). V was clipped by 4 bases and J by 3 bases, with 19 bases between them. CDR1 is SGHKS and CDR2 is YYEKEE in the germline V gene (reference sequence). The CDR3 has 17 residues. The CDR3 nucleotides are TGTGCCAGCAGCAAAGGGATTGCCGGGACACACACCGGGGAGCTGTTTTTT. It yields the protein CASSKGIAGTHTGELFF.

CDR3 in amino acids: CASRQQGANYGYTF. The CDR3 nucleotides read TGTGCCAGCAGGCAACAGGGGGCTAACTATGGCTACACCTTC. The chain carries TRBV6-5 and TRBJ1-2; 8 bases are shared with TRBD1. The CDR3 extends over 14 amino acids. The V gene's germline CDR1 is MNHEY and CDR2 SVGAGI. The trim removed 6 bases at V and 0 bases at J, leaving 3 bases unmatched.

The rearrangement uses TRBV5-1 and TRBJ1-1; D may be TRBD1 (6 bases). Germline V gene lookup returns CDR1 SGHRS and CDR2 YFSETQ. This CDR3 comprises 14 residues. V was pared by 1 base and J by 4 bases, with 11 bases between. The CDR3 nucleotides are TGCGCCAGCAGCTTGTCGGGGGGCGGCACTGAAGCTTTCTTT. Its protein is CASSLSGGGTEAFF. The complete variable domain, with remaining parts taken from reference TRBV5-1 and TRBJ1-1, reads KAGVTQTPRYLIKTRGQQVTLSCSPISGHRSVSWYQQTPGQGLQFLFEYFSETQRNKGNFPGRFSGRQFSNSRSEMNVSTLELGDSALYLCASSLSGGGTEAFFGQGTRLTVV.

The rearrangement links TRBV11-2 to TRBJ2-2; 11 bases map to TRBD2. Trimming cost V 5 bases and J 7 bases; bases outside gene matches: 6. Germline V gene sequence: CDR1 SGHAT, CDR2 FQNNGV. The length of the CDR3 is 15 residues. CDR3 sequence: CASSRGTSGIGELFF. CDR3 coding DNA: TGTGCCAGCAGCCGAGGGACTAGCGGAATCGGGGAGCTGTTTTTT.

The chain is built from TRBV6-5 and TRBJ2-7; 10 nucleotides line up with TRBD2. Germline V gives CDR1 MNHEY, CDR2 SVGAGI. The CDR3 extends over 14 amino acids. The V segment lost 6 bases and the J segment 6 bases; nucleotides outside the gene matches: 8. CDR3 DNA sequence: TGTGCCAGCAGACCAGCGGGAGGGCCTTCCGAGCAGTACTTC. As protein: CASRPAGGPSEQYF.

A single count supports this clone. V and J are TRBV7-6 and TRBJ1-1, with no clear D. V gave up 3 bases and J gave up 1 base, with 9 bases separating them. This CDR3 is 14 amino acids long. Germline V gene data show CDR1 as SGHVS and CDR2 as FNYEAQ. The CDR3 is CASSLGWGNTEAFF. DNA for the CDR3: TGTGCCAGCAGCTTGGGGTGGGGGAACACTGAAGCTTTCTTT.

This chain joins TRBV7-2 and TRBJ2-1; either TRBD1 or TRBD2 may supply D (5 bases each). The CDR3 extends over 13 amino acids. Trimming pared 1 base from V and 9 bases from J, leaving 10 bases between. The germline CDR1 and CDR2 sequences are SGHTA and FQGNSA. The CDR3 region is CASSLVYGGEQFF. For the CDR3, the DNA is TGTGCCAGCAGCTTAGTGTATGGGGGTGAGCAGTTCTTC.

The chain combines TRBV30 with TRBJ2-3; 7 bases agree with TRBD1. In germline, CDR1 is GTSNPN, CDR2 SVGIG (reference sequence). J gave up 2 bases and V 3 bases, and 5 bases lay outside the gene matches. This CDR3 comprises 14 residues. This CDR3 is CAWRLTGATDTQYF. CDR3 bases: TGTGCCTGGAGACTCACAGGGGCCACAGATACGCAGTATTTT.

J is TRBJ2-2 and V is TRBV5-6, with TRBD2 matching 10 bases. With V trimmed by 2 bases and J by 5 bases, 3 bases remained unmatched. This CDR3 spans 15 amino acids. CDR1 and CDR2 (germline): SGHDT, YYEEEE. CDR3: CASSFLAGVTGELFF. The CDR3 nucleotides are TGTGCCAGCAGCTTTCTAGCGGGGGTTACCGGGGAGCTGTTTTTT.

The chain has TRBV19 and TRBJ1-1, with D possibly matching TRBD1 (5 bases). The CDR3 has 14 amino acids. Germline CDR1 LNHDA, CDR2 SQIVND (reference sequence). Deletions cut 3 bases from V and 5 bases from J, with 13 bases between. The CDR3 loop reads CASSIGGLGTEAFF. In DNA form, the CDR3 reads TGTGCCAGTAGTATTGGGGGATTAGGGACTGAAGCTTTCTTT.

J is TRBJ1-5 and V is TRBV28, with no clear D. V shed 10 bases and J shed 10 bases, with 20 bases lying between them. The CDR3 has 13 amino acids. The germline V gene encodes CDR1 MDHEN and CDR2 SYDVKM. The CDR3 sequence: CATLWQPTGPQHF. The CDR3 DNA is TGTGCCACCCTGTGGCAGCCTACTGGACCCCAGCATTTT. The full variable domain, completed using reference TRBV28 and TRBJ1-5, is DVKVTQSSRYLVKRTGEKVFLECVQDMDHENMFWYRQDPGLGLRLIYFSYDVKMKEKGDIPEGYSVSREKKERFSLILESASTNQTSMYLCATLWQPTGPQHFGDGTRLSIL.